The 5 T cell receptor beta chains below all came from one sample that was sequenced in a study of Tregs in tolerant kidney transplant recipients. Clones were sequenced by immunoSEQ multiplex PCR, and TCRdb holds only the in-frame ones, with some missing. Of tens of thousands of clones in the sample, approximately 88% were seen once. Material: CD4+ T cells from blood, obtained before the transplant. The receptors originated from a human donor who received a combined kidney and bone marrow transplant.

This rearrangement joins TRBV18 to TRBJ1-5, with TRBD1 matching 9 bases. The CDR3 runs to 16 residues. Germline trimming cut 4 bases from V and 3 bases from J; bases unmatched to any gene: 7. Germline V gene data show CDR1 as KGHSH and CDR2 as LQKENI. CDR3 residues: CASSRAGTGNNQPQHF. The CDR3 DNA follows: TGTGCCAGCTCACGCGCCGGGACAGGGAACAATCAGCCCCAGCATTTT.

This rearrangement joins TRBV18 to TRBJ2-1, with D unclear. CDR1 and CDR2 (germline): KGHSH, LQKENI. Trimming removed 5 bases at V and 4 bases at J, with 12 bases between. The CDR3 loop spans 14 amino acids. For the CDR3, the DNA is TGTGCCAGCTCAAGGTCCGGGTCTTACAATGAGCAGTTCTTC. Translated, it gives CASSRSGSYNEQFF.

The chain recombines TRBV28 with TRBJ2-5; 9 bases agree with TRBD1. The trim removed 4 bases at V and 0 bases at J, leaving 6 bases unmatched. The CDR3 spans 16 residues. Germline lookup yields CDR1 MDHEN and CDR2 SYDVKM. CDR3 nucleotide sequence: TGTGCCAGCAGTTCTGGGACAGGGAACTACCAAGAGACCCAGTACTTC. Encoded protein: CASSSGTGNYQETQYF.

The chain combines TRBV28 with TRBJ1-5, with D possibly being TRBD1 (6 bases). Trimming stripped 5 bases from V and 0 bases from J, with 17 bases between. The germline gives CDR1 MDHEN, CDR2 SYDVKM. The CDR3 contains 17 residues. This chain's CDR3 is CASSPIQGSYSNQPQHF. CDR3 bases: TGTGCCAGCAGTCCGATACAGGGATCATATAGCAATCAGCCCCAGCATTTT.

This clone came up once. The rearrangement joins TRBV18 to TRBJ1-1; 8 bases map to TRBD1. From germline, CDR1 is KGHSH and CDR2 LQKENI. V dropped 4 bases and J dropped 4; count of bases not matched to a gene: 11. The CDR3 is 16 residues long. The chain's CDR3 is CASSRINRGWSTEAFF. In DNA form, the CDR3 reads TGTGCCAGCTCACGGATTAACAGGGGGTGGAGCACTGAAGCTTTCTTT.